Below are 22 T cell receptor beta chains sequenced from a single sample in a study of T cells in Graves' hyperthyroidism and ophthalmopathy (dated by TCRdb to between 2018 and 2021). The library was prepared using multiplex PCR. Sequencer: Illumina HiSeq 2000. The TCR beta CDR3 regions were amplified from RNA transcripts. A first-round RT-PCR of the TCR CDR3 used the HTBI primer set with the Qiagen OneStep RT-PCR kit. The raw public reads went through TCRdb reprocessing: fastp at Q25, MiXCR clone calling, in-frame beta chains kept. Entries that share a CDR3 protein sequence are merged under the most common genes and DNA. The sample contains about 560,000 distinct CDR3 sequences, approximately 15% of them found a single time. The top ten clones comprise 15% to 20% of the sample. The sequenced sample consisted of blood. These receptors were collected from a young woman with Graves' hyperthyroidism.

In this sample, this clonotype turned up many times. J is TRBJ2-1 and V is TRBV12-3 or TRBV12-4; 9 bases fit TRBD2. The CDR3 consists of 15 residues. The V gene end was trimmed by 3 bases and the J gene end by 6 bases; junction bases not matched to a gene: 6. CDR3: CASSFMAGGPNEQFF. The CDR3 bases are TGTGCCAGCAGTTTCATGGCGGGGGGGCCCAATGAGCAGTTCTTC.

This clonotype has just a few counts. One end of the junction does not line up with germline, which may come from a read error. For the CDR3, the DNA is TGCAGTGCTAGAGCCCTCGGGATCCAAGACACCCAGTACTTC. This gives the protein CSARALGIQDTQYF. This sequence joins TRBV20-1 and TRBJ2-5, with a tentative D call TRBD2 (5 bases). The CDR3 extends over 14 amino acids. Per the germline V gene, CDR1 is DFQATT and CDR2 is SNEGSKA (reference sequence).

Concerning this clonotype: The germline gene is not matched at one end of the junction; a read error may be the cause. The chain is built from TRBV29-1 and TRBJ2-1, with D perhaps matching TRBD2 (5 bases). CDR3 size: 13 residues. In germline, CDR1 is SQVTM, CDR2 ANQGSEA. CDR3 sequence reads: CNVAGQTGNEQFF. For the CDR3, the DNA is TGCAACGTTGCGGGCCAAACCGGGAATGAGCAGTTCTTC.

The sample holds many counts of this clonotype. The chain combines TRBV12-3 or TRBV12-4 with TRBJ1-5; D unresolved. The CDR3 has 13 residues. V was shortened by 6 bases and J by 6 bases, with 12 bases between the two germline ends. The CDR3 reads CASSRDEGQPQHF. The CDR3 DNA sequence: TGTGCCAGCAGCAGAGATGAAGGTCAGCCCCAGCATTTT.

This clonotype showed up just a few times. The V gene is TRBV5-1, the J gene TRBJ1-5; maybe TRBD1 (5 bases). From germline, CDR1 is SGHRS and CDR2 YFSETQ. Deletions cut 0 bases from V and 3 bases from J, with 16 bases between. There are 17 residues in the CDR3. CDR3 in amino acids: CASSLAEGPRTNQPQHF. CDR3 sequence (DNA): TGCGCCAGCAGCTTGGCGGAGGGACCCCGGACCAATCAGCCCCAGCATTTT. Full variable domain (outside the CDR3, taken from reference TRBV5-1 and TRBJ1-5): KAGVTQTPRYLIKTRGQQVTLSCSPISGHRSVSWYQQTPGQGLQFLFEYFSETQRNKGNFPGRFSGRQFSNSRSEMNVSTLELGDSALYLCASSLAEGPRTNQPQHFGDGTRLSIL.

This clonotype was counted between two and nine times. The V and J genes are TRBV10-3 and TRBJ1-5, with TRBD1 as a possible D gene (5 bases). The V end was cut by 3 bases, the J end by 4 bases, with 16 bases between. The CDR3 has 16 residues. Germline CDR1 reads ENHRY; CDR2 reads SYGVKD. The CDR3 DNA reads TGTGCCATCAGTGACCCGGAGGGCAGGGAAAATCAGCCCCAGCATTTT. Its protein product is CAISDPEGRENQPQHF.

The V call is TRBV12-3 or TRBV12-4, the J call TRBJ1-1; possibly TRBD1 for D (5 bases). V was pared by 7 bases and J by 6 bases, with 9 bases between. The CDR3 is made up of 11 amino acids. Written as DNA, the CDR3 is TGTGCCAGCAACCAGGGTTCTGAAGCTTTCTTT. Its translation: CASNQGSEAFF.

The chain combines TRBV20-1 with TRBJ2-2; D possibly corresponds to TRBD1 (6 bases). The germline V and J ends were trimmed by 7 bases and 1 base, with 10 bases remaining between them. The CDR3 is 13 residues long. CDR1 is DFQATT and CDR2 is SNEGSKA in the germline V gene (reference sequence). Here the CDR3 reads CSVGQRNTGELFF. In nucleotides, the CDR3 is TGCAGTGTCGGACAGAGGAACACCGGGGAGCTGTTTTTT.

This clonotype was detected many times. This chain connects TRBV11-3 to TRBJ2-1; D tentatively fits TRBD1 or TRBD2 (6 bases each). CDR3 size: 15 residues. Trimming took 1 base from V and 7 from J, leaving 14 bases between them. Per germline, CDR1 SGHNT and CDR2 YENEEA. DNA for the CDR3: TGTGCCAGCAGCTTAGGCGGGACACTCTCGAATGAGCAGTTCTTC. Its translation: CASSLGGTLSNEQFF.

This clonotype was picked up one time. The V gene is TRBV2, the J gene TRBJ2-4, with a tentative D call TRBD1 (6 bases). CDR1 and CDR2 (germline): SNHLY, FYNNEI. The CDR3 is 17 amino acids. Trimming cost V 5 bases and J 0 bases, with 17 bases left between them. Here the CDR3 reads CASSRAGQLGAKNIQYF. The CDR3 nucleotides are TGTGCCAGCAGTCGGGCAGGACAGCTTGGAGCCAAAAACATTCAGTACTTC.

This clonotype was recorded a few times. CDR3 nucleotide sequence: TGCGCCAGCAGCTTGGATCTGCTTTCCGCTGAAGCTTTCTTT. Encoded protein: CASSLDLLSAEAFF. The genes are TRBV5-1 and TRBJ1-1, with no clear D. CDR1 is SGHRS, CDR2 YFSETQ, per germline. V was shortened by 0 bases and J by 6 bases, with 12 bases between the two germline ends. The length of the CDR3 is 14 residues.

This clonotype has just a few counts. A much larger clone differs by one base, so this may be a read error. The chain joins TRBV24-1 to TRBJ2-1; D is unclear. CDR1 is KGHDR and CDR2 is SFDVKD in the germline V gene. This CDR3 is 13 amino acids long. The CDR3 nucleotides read TGTGCCACCAGTGATTTGCCCTACAATGAGCAGCTCTTC. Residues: CATSDLPYNEQLF.

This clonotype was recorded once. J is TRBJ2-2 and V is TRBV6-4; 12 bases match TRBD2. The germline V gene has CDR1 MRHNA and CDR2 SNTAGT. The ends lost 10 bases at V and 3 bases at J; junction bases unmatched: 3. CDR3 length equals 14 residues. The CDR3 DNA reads TGTGCCACCCGGACTAGCGGGGACACCGGGGAGCTGTTTTTT. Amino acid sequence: CATRTSGDTGELFF.

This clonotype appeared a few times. The CDR3 DNA sequence: TGCGCCAGCAGTGAGGACGGAGAAAACATTCAGTACTTC. As protein: CASSEDGENIQYF. This chain uses TRBV10-1 with TRBJ2-4; unclear D gene. Trimming took 2 bases from V and 5 from J, leaving 7 bases between them. The length of the CDR3 is 13 residues. Germline-derived CDR1 and CDR2 are WNHNN and SYGVQD (reference sequence).

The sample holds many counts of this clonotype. The CDR3 here is CASSLWSGGVQPQHF. For the CDR3, the DNA is TGTGCCAGCAGTTTATGGTCGGGGGGCGTTCAGCCCCAGCATTTT. The genes are TRBV28 and TRBJ1-5, with D possibly being TRBD1 (6 bases). V lost 0 bases and J 6 bases, leaving 12 bases between the germline ends. CDR3 size: 15 residues. Germline-derived CDR1 and CDR2 are MDHEN and SYDVKM.

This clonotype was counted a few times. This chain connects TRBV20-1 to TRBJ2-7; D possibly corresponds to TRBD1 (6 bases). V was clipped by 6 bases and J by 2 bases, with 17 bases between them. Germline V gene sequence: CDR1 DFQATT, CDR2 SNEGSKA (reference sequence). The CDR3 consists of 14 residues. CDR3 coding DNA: TGCAGTGCCAGACAGGACGGACGCCCCTACGAGCAGTACTTC. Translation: CSARQDGRPYEQYF.

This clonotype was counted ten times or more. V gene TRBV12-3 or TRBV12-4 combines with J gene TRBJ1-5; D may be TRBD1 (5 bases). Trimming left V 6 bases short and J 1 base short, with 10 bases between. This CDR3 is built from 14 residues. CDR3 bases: TGTGCCAGCAGGGAATCAGGGAGCAATCAGCCCCAGCATTTT. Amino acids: CASRESGSNQPQHF.

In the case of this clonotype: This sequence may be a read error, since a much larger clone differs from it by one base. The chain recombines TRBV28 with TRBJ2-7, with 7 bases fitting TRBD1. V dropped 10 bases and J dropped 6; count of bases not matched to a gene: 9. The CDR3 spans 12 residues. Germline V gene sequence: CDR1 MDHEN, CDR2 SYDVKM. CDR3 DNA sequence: TGTGCCAACAGCCAACAGGGGAGCGAGCAGTACTTC. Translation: CANSQQGSEQYF.

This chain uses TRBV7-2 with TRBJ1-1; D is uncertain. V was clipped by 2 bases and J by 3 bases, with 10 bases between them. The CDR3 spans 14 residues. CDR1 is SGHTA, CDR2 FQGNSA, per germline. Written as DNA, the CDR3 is TGTGCCAGCAGCTTACCCGAGGGTTACACTGAAGCTTTCTTT. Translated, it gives CASSLPEGYTEAFF.

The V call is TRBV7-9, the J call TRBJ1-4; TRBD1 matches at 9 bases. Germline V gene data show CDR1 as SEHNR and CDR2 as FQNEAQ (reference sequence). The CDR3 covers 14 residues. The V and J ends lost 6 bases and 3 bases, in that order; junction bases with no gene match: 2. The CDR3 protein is CASRWTGANEKLFF. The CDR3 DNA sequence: TGTGCCAGCAGATGGACAGGGGCTAATGAAAAACTGTTTTTT.

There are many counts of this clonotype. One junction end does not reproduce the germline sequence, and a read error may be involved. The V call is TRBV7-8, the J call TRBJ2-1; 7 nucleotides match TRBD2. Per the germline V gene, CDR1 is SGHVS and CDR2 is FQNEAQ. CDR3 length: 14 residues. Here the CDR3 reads CASSSGTIYDEQFF. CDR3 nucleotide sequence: TGTGCCAGCAGTTCCGGGACTATCTACGATGAGCAGTTCTTC.

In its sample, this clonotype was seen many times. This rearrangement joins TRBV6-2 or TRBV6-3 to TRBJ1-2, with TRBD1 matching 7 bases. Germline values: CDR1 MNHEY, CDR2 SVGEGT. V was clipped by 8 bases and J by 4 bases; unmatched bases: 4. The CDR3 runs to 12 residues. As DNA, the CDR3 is TGTGCCAGCGTAGGGGGCGCCTATGGCTACACCTTC. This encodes CASVGGAYGYTF.